One and the same sample provided the 15 T cell receptor beta chains below, sequenced in a study. TCRdb used MiXCR to reprocess the 5' RACE reads, holding one entry per CDR3 protein. The sample lists some 64,000 distinct CDR3 sequences; 22% were seen once. The specimen sequenced was memory CD4+ T cells sorted from a lymph node. Sample subset: memory CD4+ T cells, CD4+CD45RO+CD25-. Source of these receptors: a female donor with breast cancer.

The rearrangement links TRBV12-3 or TRBV12-4 to TRBJ2-1, with 9 bases lining up with TRBD1. The V gene end was trimmed by 3 bases and the J gene end by 6 bases; junction bases not matched to a gene: 6. CDR3 length: 15 amino acids. This CDR3 reads CASSLGTGWVNEQFF. CDR3 in DNA: TGTGCCAGCAGTTTGGGGACAGGGTGGGTCAATGAGCAGTTCTTC.

V is TRBV7-9 and J is TRBJ2-3, with TRBD2 identical over 9 bases. V was pared by 6 bases and J by 2 bases, with 6 bases of the junction left unmatched. The CDR3 extends over 15 amino acids. Germline assignment: CDR1 SEHNR and CDR2 FQNEAQ (reference sequence). The CDR3 protein is CASSRGTSPTDTQYF. CDR3 bases: TGTGCCAGCAGTCGCGGGACTAGCCCCACAGATACGCAGTATTTT.

The chain is built from TRBV30 and TRBJ1-1; TRBD1 is a possible D gene (6 bases). CDR3 size: 17 residues. Looked up from germline, CDR1 is GTSNPN and CDR2 is SVGIG (reference sequence). V was cut by 1 base and J by 5 bases, with 23 bases left in between. The CDR3 nucleotides read TGTGCCTGGAGTGGACGGCGGCGCAGGGGAGTGGGGACTGAAGCTTTCTTT. Amino acid sequence: CAWSGRRRRGVGTEAFF.

The chain is built from TRBV19 and TRBJ1-1; tentatively, D is TRBD1 (5 bases). Germline values: CDR1 LNHDA, CDR2 SQIVND (reference sequence). V shed 2 bases and J shed 4 bases, with 11 bases lying between them. This CDR3 region has 14 residues. Written as DNA, the CDR3 is TGTGCCAGTAGTATAATGTCAGGGCGCACTGAAGCTTTCTTT. Amino acid sequence: CASSIMSGRTEAFF.

The V and J genes are TRBV4-1 and TRBJ2-5; no reliable D call. V lost 5 bases and J lost 1, with 11 bases in between. The CDR3 is 14 amino acids. CDR1 is MGHRA, CDR2 YSYEKL, per germline. The CDR3 spells CASSTGAFQETQYF. In DNA form, the CDR3 reads TGCGCCAGCAGCACCGGAGCGTTCCAAGAGACCCAGTACTTC.

This clonotype came up a few times. The rearrangement links TRBV5-6 to TRBJ1-2; tentatively, D is TRBD1 (5 bases). The CDR3 is 13 residues long. The V end lost 6 bases, the J end lost 6 bases, and 15 bases lay between the germline ends. CDR1 and CDR2 (germline): SGHDT, YYEEEE. The CDR3 coding sequence is TGTGCCAGCACCCTACAGGTTTTCGATGGCTACACCTTC. It translates to CASTLQVFDGYTF. The full variable domain, its missing parts supplied by reference TRBV5-6 and TRBJ1-2, is DAGVTQSPTHLIKTRGQQVTLRCSPKSGHDTVSWYQQALGQGPQFIFQYYEEEERQRGNFPDRFSGHQFPNYSSELNVNALLLGDSALYLCASTLQVFDGYTFGSGTRLTVV.

A note on this clonotype: A much larger clone is a single base away; this may be a read error. The chain combines TRBV20-1 with TRBJ1-5; D gene unclear. The CDR3 loop spans 13 amino acids. Germline assignment: CDR1 DFQATT and CDR2 SNEGSKA (reference sequence). The CDR3 sequence: CSASFDSNQPQRF. The CDR3 nucleotides read TGCAGTGCTTCCTTTGATAGCAATCAGCCCCAGCGTTTT.

Concerning this clonotype: A much more abundant neighbour one base away suggests this may be a read error. The V and J genes are TRBV15 and TRBJ2-5, with D unclear. This CDR3 has 12 amino acids. Per the germline V gene, CDR1 is LNHNV and CDR2 is YYDKDF (reference sequence). CDR3 sequence reads: CTTSIGEETQYF. The CDR3 DNA is TGTACCACCAGCATCGGAGAAGAGACCCAGTACTTC.

This clonotype has ten or more counts. V gene TRBV5-1 combines with J gene TRBJ1-1; D not resolved. The CDR3 is 13 amino acids. Germline loops: CDR1 SGHRS, CDR2 YFSETQ. V lost 0 bases to trimming and J lost 5 bases, with 8 bases between them. Written as DNA, the CDR3 is TGCGCCAGCAGCTTGGCGGACGGAACTGAAGCTTTCTTT. Amino acid sequence: CASSLADGTEAFF.

This clonotype qualifies as medium-sized. This chain uses TRBV7-9 with TRBJ2-2; D remains ambiguous. V shed 5 bases and J shed 2 bases, with 0 bases lying between them. This CDR3 is built from 11 residues. CDR1 and CDR2 from the germline V gene are SEHNR and FQNEAQ (reference sequence). The CDR3 loop is CASSNTGELFF. The CDR3 DNA reads as TGTGCCAGCAGCAACACCGGGGAGCTGTTTTTT.

V and J are TRBV20-1 and TRBJ2-5; perhaps TRBD1 as D (6 bases). Germline-derived CDR1 and CDR2 are DFQATT and SNEGSKA (reference sequence). The V end was cut by 6 bases, the J end by 3 bases, with 17 bases between. This CDR3 contains 14 residues. Written as DNA, the CDR3 is TGCAGTGCCACCGATCGGACAGAGAAAGAGACCCAGTACTTC. Protein sequence: CSATDRTEKETQYF.

This clonotype was found many times. V is TRBV5-1 and J is TRBJ2-1; D is unclear. Per germline, CDR1 SGHRS and CDR2 YFSETQ. V shed 2 bases and J shed 7 bases, with 13 bases lying between them. The CDR3 contains 14 residues. The CDR3 nucleotides are TGCGCCAGCAGCTTAGACCCGGACCGGAATGAGCAGTTCTTC. It codes for CASSLDPDRNEQFF.

V usage is TRBV21-1 and J usage is TRBJ2-7; no DNA check was done on the table's D call, TRBD1. TRBV21-1 is noted as a pseudogene. CDR3 length: 15 residues. CDR3 sequence reads: CASSKATTGRNEQCF. CDR3 DNA: TGTGCCAGCAGCAAAGCGACGACAGGGAGGAACGAGCAGTGCTTC.

This clonotype was found a few times. The chain recombines TRBV6-1 with TRBJ2-7; 13 bases are shared with TRBD2. Germline V gene data show CDR1 as MNHNS and CDR2 as SASEGT. The CDR3 contains 14 residues. V lost 6 bases and J lost 3; bases outside the gene matches: 2. The CDR3 is CASRLAGGNYEQYF. CDR3 DNA: TGTGCCAGCAGACTAGCGGGAGGGAACTACGAGCAGTACTTC.

The J gene is TRBJ2-4, the V gene TRBV11-3; a weak D match, TRBD1 (5 bases). Trimming pared 6 bases from V and 8 bases from J, leaving 20 bases between. The V gene's germline CDR1 is SGHNT and CDR2 YENEEA. This CDR3 is built from 15 residues. CDR3 sequence: CASSPTLQRGHIQYF. The CDR3 DNA reads as TGTGCCAGCAGTCCTACCCTCCAAAGGGGTCACATTCAGTACTTC.